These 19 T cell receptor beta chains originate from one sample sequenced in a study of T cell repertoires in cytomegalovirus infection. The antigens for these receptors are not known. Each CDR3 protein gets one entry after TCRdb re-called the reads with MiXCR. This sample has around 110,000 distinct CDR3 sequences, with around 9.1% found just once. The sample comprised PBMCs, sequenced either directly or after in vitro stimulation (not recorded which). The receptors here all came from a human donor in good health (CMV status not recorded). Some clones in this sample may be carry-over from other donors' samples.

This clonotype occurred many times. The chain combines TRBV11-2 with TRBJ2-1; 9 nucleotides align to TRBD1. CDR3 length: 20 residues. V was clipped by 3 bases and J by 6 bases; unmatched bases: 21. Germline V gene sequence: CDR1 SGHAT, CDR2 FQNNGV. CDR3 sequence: CASSLGQGSLAAPQANEQFF. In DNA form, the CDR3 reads TGTGCCAGCAGCTTGGGACAGGGATCGTTAGCGGCCCCCCAGGCCAATGAGCAGTTCTTC.

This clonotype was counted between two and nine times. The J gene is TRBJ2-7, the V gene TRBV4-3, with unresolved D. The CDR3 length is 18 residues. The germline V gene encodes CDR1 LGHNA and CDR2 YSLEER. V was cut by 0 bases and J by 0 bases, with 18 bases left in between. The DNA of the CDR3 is TGCGCCAGCAGCCAAGAAAGATTGGTAGGCGCCAGCTCCTACGAGCAGTACTTC. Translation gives CASSQERLVGASSYEQYF.

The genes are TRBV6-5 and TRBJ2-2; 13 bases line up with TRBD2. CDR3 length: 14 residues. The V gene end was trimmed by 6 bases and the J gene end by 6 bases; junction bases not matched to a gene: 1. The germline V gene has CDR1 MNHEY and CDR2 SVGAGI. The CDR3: CASRGTSGAGELFF. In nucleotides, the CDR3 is TGTGCCAGCAGGGGGACTAGCGGGGCCGGGGAGCTGTTTTTT.

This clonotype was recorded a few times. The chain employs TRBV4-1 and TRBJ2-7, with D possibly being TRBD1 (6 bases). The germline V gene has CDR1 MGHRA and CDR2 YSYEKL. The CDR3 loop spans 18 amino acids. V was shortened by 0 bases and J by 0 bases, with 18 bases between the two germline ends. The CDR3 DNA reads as TGCGCCAGCAGCCAAGATTGGTCCAGGACAGTGACCTCCTACGAGCAGTACGTC. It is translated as CASSQDWSRTVTSYEQYV.

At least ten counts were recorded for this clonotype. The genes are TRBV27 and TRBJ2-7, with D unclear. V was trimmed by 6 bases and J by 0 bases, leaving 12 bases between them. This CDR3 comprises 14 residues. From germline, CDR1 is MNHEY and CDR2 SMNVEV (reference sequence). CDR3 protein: CASRMLQSSYEQYV. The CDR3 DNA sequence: TGTGCCAGCAGGATGTTACAGAGCTCCTACGAGCAGTACGTC.

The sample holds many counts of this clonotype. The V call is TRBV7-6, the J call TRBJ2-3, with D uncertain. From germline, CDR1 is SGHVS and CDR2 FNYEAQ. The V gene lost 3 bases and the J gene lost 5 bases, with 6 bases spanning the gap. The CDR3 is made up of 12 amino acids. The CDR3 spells CASSFGEDTQYF. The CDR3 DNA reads TGTGCCAGCAGCTTCGGAGAAGATACGCAGTATTTT. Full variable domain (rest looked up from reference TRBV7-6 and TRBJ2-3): GAGVSQSPRYKVTKRGQDVALRCDPISGHVSLYWYRQALGQGPEFLTYFNYEAQQDKSGLPNDRFSAERPEGSISTLTIQRTEQRDSAMYRCASSFGEDTQYFGPGTRLTVL.

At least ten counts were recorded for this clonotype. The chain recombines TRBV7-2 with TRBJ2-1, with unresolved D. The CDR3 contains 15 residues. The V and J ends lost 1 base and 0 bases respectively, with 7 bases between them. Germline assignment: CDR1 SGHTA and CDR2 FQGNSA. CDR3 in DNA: TGTGCCAGCAGCTTAGGGGAAAGCTCCTACAATGAGCAGTTCTTC. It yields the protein CASSLGESSYNEQFF.

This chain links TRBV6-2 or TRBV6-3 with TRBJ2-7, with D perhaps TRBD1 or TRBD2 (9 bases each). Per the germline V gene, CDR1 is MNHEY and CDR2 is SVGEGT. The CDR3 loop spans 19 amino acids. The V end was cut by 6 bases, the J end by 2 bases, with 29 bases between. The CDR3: CASRGRTGVSGRGPYEQYV. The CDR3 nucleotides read TGTGCCAGCAGAGGAAGGACAGGGGTTAGCGGGAGAGGGCCCTACGAGCAGTACGTC.

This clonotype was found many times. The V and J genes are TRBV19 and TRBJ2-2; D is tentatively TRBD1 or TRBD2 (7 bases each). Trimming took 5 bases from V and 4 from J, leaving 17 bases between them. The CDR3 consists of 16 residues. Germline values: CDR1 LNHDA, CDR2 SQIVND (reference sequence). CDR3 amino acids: CASSLQGGGSTGELFF. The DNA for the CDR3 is TGTGCCAGTAGTCTCCAGGGGGGCGGGAGCACCGGGGAGCTGTTTTTT.

The CDR3 bases are TGTGCCAGCAGTTACTCGCTCCGGCGAACTGAGCAGTTCTTC. Translated: CASSYSLRRTEQFF. The chain combines TRBV6-2 or TRBV6-3 with TRBJ2-1, with D uncertain. Trimming cost V 0 bases and J 9 bases, with 12 bases left between them. The CDR3 spans 14 residues. CDR1 and CDR2 from the germline V gene are MNHEY and SVGEGT.

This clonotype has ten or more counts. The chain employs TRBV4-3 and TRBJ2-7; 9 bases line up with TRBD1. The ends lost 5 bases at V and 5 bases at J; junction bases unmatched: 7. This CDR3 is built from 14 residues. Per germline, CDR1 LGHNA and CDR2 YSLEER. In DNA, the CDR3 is TGCGCCAGCAGCTGGGGACAGGGCCTCGACGAGCAGTACTTC. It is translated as CASSWGQGLDEQYF.

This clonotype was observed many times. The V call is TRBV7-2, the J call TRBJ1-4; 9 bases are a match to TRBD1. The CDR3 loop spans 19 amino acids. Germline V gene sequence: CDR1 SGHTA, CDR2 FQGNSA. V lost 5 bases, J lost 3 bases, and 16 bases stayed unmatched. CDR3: CASSRERQGGPLANEKLFF. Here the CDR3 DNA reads TGTGCCAGCAGCCGTGAGAGACAGGGGGGACCCTTGGCTAATGAAAAACTGTTTTTT.

CDR3 in DNA: TGTGCCAGCAGCTTAGACTCAGAATTGTCGGCTTTCTTT. Encoded protein: CASSLDSELSAFF. V is TRBV7-9 and J is TRBJ1-1; D unresolved. V lost 1 base and J lost 11, with 14 bases in between. Germline loops: CDR1 SEHNR, CDR2 FQNEAQ (reference sequence). The length of the CDR3 is 13 residues.

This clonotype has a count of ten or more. DNA for the CDR3: TGCGCCAGCAGCCAAGACGGGACAGGGGGTTTTGCCGGGGAGCTGTTTTTT. Protein sequence: CASSQDGTGGFAGELFF. The chain recombines TRBV4-3 with TRBJ2-2, with TRBD1 identical over 11 bases. The length of the CDR3 is 17 residues. Germline CDR1 is LGHNA and CDR2 is YSLEER. The junction had 6 bases not matched to a gene; V was cut back by 0 bases and J by 6 bases.

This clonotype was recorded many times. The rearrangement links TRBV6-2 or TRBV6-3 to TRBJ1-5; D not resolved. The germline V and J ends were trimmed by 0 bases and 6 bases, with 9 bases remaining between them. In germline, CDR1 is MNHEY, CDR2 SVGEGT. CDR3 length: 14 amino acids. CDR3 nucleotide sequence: TGTGCCAGCAGTTACTCAAGCGTGGGTCAGCCCCAGCATTTT. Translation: CASSYSSVGQPQHF.

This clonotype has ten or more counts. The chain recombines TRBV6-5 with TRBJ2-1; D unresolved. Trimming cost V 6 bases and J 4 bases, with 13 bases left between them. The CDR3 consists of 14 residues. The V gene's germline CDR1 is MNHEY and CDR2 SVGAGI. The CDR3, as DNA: TGTGCCAGCAGAAGGGTACAAGAGTACAATGAGCAGTTCTTC. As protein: CASRRVQEYNEQFF.

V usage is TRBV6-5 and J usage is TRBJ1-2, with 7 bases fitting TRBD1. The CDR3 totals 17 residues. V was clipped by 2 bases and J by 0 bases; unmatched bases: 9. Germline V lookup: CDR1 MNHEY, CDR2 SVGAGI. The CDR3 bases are TGTGCCAGCAGTTACGTAGGGGGCCCCATTTCTAACTATGGCTACACCTTC. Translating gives CASSYVGGPISNYGYTF.

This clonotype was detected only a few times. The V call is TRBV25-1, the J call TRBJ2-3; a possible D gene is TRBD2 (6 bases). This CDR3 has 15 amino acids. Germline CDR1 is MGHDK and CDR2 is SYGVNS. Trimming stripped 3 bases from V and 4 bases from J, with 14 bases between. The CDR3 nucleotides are TGTGCCAGCAGTGAGCCCCGAGGAGGGGCAGATACGCAGTATTTT. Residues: CASSEPRGGADTQYF.

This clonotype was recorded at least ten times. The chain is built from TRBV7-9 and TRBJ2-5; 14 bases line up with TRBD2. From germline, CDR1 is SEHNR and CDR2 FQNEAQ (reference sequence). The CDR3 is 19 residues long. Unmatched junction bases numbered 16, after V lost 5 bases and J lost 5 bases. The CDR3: CASSPTGTSGSYGRETQYF. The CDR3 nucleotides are TGTGCCAGCAGCCCAACCGGGACTAGCGGGAGCTATGGTAGGGAGACCCAGTACTTC.